Listed below are T cell receptor beta chains from one sample, sequenced in a study of blood T cell repertoires in COVID-19. The repertoire was sequenced with immunoSEQ multiplex PCR; TCRdb's copy has only in-frame clones and lacks some. The data contain some 390,000 clones, 80% to 90% of them singletons. Sequencing used peripheral blood. These receptors originate from a woman aged 60-75 years with COVID-19, enrolled during active disease. CDR3s include the opening cysteine and the closing phenylalanine or tryptophan. The D gene is left open where the match is weak. Size values are once, few and many counts, or a class for expanded clones, and some rows have none.

TRBJ2-1 TRBV10-3 TRBD2 16 . TGTGCCATCAGTTCGACTAGCGGGGGGCCAAGATTAGAGCAGTTCTTC CAISSTSGGPRLEQFF
TRBJ1-5 TRBV19 . 17 few TGTGCCAGTAGTATAACCCCAGGGCTCGTCAGCAATCAGCCCCAGCATTTT CASSITPGLVSNQPQHF
TRBJ1-5 TRBV19 . 13 . TGTGCCAGTAGTGACAATAGCAATCAGCCCCAGCATTTT CASSDNSNQPQHF
TRBJ2-7 TRBV7-9 . 13 . TGTGCCAGCGGCGACAGTAACGGCGACGAGCAGTACTTC CASGDSNGDEQYF
TRBJ2-1 TRBV24-1 TRBD1 15 . TGTGCCACCAGTGATCCCGGGACAGGGTCTTATGAGCAGTTCTTC CATSDPGTGSYEQFF
TRBJ1-2 TRBV7-2 . 14 . TGTGCCAGCAGCTTCGGACAGCTTAACTATGGCTACACCTTC CASSFGQLNYGYTF
TRBJ1-5 TRBV5-4 . 16 . TGTGCCAGCAGCTTCGGGGGGTGGCAGAGCAATCAGCCCCAGCATTTT CASSFGGWQSNQPQHF
TRBJ2-1 TRBV19 . 15 few TGTGCCAGTAGTATAGGGGTAGCCTCCTACAATGAGCAGTTCTTC CASSIGVASYNEQFF
TRBJ2-7 TRBV7-2 . 12 many TGTGCCAGCAGCCTTACCGGGTCCGAGCAGTACTTC CASSLTGSEQYF
TRBJ1-4 TRBV30 . 17 . TGTGCCTGGATGGGAAGGGGGTTTGTGGGGACTAATGAAAAACTGTTTTTT CAWMGRGFVGTNEKLFF
TRBJ1-1 TRBV18 . 16 . TGTGCCAGCTCGCCCCAAGGACAGAATCTGAACACTGAAGCTTTCTTT CASSPQGQNLNTEAFF
TRBJ1-2 TRBV19 . 15 . TGTGCCAGTACGCCCGAAAGCATACCTCGGGGAGGACAAATCTTC CASTPESIPRGGQIF
TRBJ1-5 TRBV18 TRBD1 16 . TGTGCCAGCTCACGGGAACAGACAGGGTCGGGACAGCCCCAGCATTTT CASSREQTGSGQPQHF
TRBJ2-3 TRBV4-2 . 15 . TGTGCCAGCAGTCCCCCGGGGGGCGGCACAGATACGCAGTATTTT CASSPPGGGTDTQYF
TRBJ1-1 TRBV5-1 TRBD1 13 . TGCGCCAGCAGCTTCCGGGACAGGGTTGGCGCTTTCTTT CASSFRDRVGAFF
TRBJ1-4 TRBV7-9 . 16 . TGTGCCAGCAGCTTCCAGACAGGATCAAAGGGGGAAAAACTGTTTTTT CASSFQTGSKGEKLFF
TRBJ1-1 TRBV5-1 . 16 . TGCGCCAGCAGCCTGAAATCCGGGGGGTCGGGAGCTGAAGCTTTCTTT CASSLKSGGSGAEAFF
TRBJ1-1 TRBV7-9 . 15 . TGTGCCAGCAGCTTCCAAGAGGCCACAGTTGAGGGAGCTTTCTTT CASSFQEATVEGAFF
TRBJ1-2 TRBV5-1 . 13 once TGCGCCAGCAGCTTGATCCCGACAGATGGCTACACCTTC CASSLIPTDGYTF
TRBJ1-5 TRBV28 TRBD1 17 . TGTGCCAGCAAACGGGACAGCACGGCGAGGGTTGATCAGCCCCAGCATTTT CASKRDSTARVDQPQHF
TRBJ2-3 TRBV6-5 TRBD2 16 . TGTGCCAGCAGTTACTCGACTAGCGGGGGACGAGATACGCAGTATTTT CASSYSTSGGRDTQYF
TRBJ2-7 TRBV28 . 13 once TGTGCCAGCAGTTTAGTGAAGGGGAACGAGCAGTACTTC CASSLVKGNEQYF
TRBJ2-7 TRBV5-1 . 14 . TGCGCCAGCAGGGGAAACACAGGACCCTACGAGCAGTACTTC CASRGNTGPYEQYF
TRBJ1-2 TRBV6-5 TRBD1 14 . TGTGCCAGCAGTTACGGGACAGGGGGCTTTGGCTACACCTTC CASSYGTGGFGYTF
TRBJ1-5 TRBV28 TRBD1 13 . TGTGCCAGCAGTCCGTCGGCTGGGACAGGGCAGCATTTT CASSPSAGTGQHF
TRBJ1-2 TRBV5-1 . 14 . TGCGCCAGCAGCTTTTGGGGGGTCTCTAGTGGCTACACCTTC CASSFWGVSSGYTF
TRBJ2-7 TRBV5-6 TRBD1 15 once TGTGCCAGCAGCTTGGTCCCACAGGGGCAATACGAGCAGTACTTC CASSLVPQGQYEQYF